These T cell receptor beta chains were read from a single sample in a study of T-cell reconstitution after alpha-beta-depleted transplantation in children. MiXCR, run by TCRdb on the PCR reads, gives a single entry per CDR3 protein. The sample lists about a million distinct CDR3 sequences, roughly 29% seen once, with about 28% in the top ten. Specimen: PBMCs, mostly from graft donor cells, collected 360 days after TCRalphabeta/CD19-depleted stem cell transplant. Receptors originate from a boy in the first two years of life who had a stem cell transplant for SCID, so the T cells may come from the graft donor. Each CDR3 is given with its conserved first and last residue. The order of the fields is V gene, J gene, clone size, D gene, CDR3 protein, CDR3 DNA. D genes are given only for firm matches. Clone size, where shown, is once, few, many, or a class for clones that have expanded.

V gene: TRBV4-2; J gene: TRBJ2-7; clone size: -; D gene: -; CDR3 protein: CASSQLLGNVYEQYF; CDR3 DNA: TGTGCCAGCAGCCAGCTCCTTGGAAACGTCTACGAGCAGTACTTC
V gene: TRBV5-5; J gene: TRBJ2-7; clone size: few; D gene: -; CDR3 protein: CASSLGPGPTYEQYF; CDR3 DNA: TGTGCCAGCAGCTTGGGGCCGGGACCGACCTACGAGCAGTACTTC
V gene: TRBV4-2; J gene: TRBJ1-1; clone size: few; D gene: TRBD1; CDR3 protein: CASSQFDRGQNTEAFF; CDR3 DNA: TGTGCCAGCAGCCAATTCGACAGGGGCCAGAACACTGAAGCTTTCTTT
V gene: TRBV7-8; J gene: TRBJ2-7; clone size: -; D gene: -; CDR3 protein: CASSLGYGYEQYF; CDR3 DNA: TGTGCCAGCAGCTTAGGATATGGTTACGAGCAGTACTTC
V gene: TRBV12-3/TRBV12-4; J gene: TRBJ2-3; clone size: -; D gene: TRBD2; CDR3 protein: CASSLTSGGPTDTQYF; CDR3 DNA: TGTGCCAGCAGCCTGACTAGCGGGGGGCCTACAGATACGCAGTATTTT
V gene: TRBV20-1; J gene: TRBJ2-1; clone size: -; D gene: TRBD2; CDR3 protein: CSAPPGLGINEQFF; CDR3 DNA: TGCAGTGCTCCCCCGGGACTAGGGATCAATGAGCAGTTCTTC
V gene: TRBV7-3; J gene: TRBJ2-1; clone size: -; D gene: -; CDR3 protein: CASSLLPIAATNEQFF; CDR3 DNA: TGTGCCAGCAGCTTACTACCCATAGCGGCCACCAATGAGCAGTTCTTC
V gene: TRBV4-3; J gene: TRBJ2-3; clone size: few; D gene: TRBD2; CDR3 protein: CASSQDNPVLAELNTDTQYF; CDR3 DNA: TGCGCCAGCAGCCAAGATAACCCGGTCCTAGCGGAGCTAAACACAGATACGCAGTATTTT
V gene: TRBV5-1; J gene: TRBJ2-1; clone size: few; D gene: -; CDR3 protein: CASSLAGQNEQFF; CDR3 DNA: TGCGCCAGCAGCTTGGCGGGCCAAAATGAGCAGTTCTTC
V gene: TRBV20-1; J gene: TRBJ2-3; clone size: -; D gene: -; CDR3 protein: CSARGRDIFTDTQYF; CDR3 DNA: TGCAGTGCTAGAGGACGGGACATTTTCACAGATACGCAGTATTTT
V gene: TRBV20-1; J gene: TRBJ2-1; clone size: -; D gene: TRBD2; CDR3 protein: CSARKRGGRYEQFF; CDR3 DNA: TGCAGTGCCCGAAAGCGGGGGGGCCGATATGAGCAGTTCTTC
V gene: TRBV7-9; J gene: TRBJ2-1; clone size: -; D gene: -; CDR3 protein: CASSPKGDNEQFF; CDR3 DNA: TGTGCCAGCAGCCCGAAGGGGGACAATGAGCAGTTCTTC
V gene: TRBV24-1; J gene: TRBJ2-3; clone size: -; D gene: -; CDR3 protein: CATSGRGTDTQYF; CDR3 DNA: TGTGCCACCAGTGGCAGGGGCACAGATACGCAGTATTTT
V gene: TRBV20-1; J gene: TRBJ2-1; clone size: few; D gene: TRBD1; CDR3 protein: CSARSDRDRGENEQFF; CDR3 DNA: TGCAGTGCTAGAAGCGACCGGGACAGGGGGGAGAATGAGCAGTTCTTC
V gene: TRBV10-3; J gene: TRBJ1-6; clone size: once; D gene: -; CDR3 protein: CAISESSIGIYNSPLHF; CDR3 DNA: TGTGCCATCAGTGAGTCGAGTATTGGAATCTATAATTCACCCCTCCACTTT
V gene: TRBV15; J gene: TRBJ1-1; clone size: -; D gene: -; CDR3 protein: CATTFRGNTEAFF; CDR3 DNA: TGTGCCACCACATTCAGGGGGAACACTGAAGCTTTCTTT
V gene: TRBV7-8; J gene: TRBJ2-5; clone size: few; D gene: -; CDR3 protein: CASSFWGDSSEETQYF; CDR3 DNA: TGTGCCAGCAGCTTCTGGGGAGACAGCAGCGAGGAGACCCAGTACTTC
V gene: TRBV2; J gene: TRBJ2-1; clone size: -; D gene: TRBD2; CDR3 protein: CASRVLGRGAVYNEQFF; CDR3 DNA: TGTGCCAGCAGGGTTCTTGGGCGGGGGGCCGTTTACAATGAGCAGTTCTTC
V gene: TRBV10-3; J gene: TRBJ2-5; clone size: -; D gene: -; CDR3 protein: CAISESGGVIETQYF; CDR3 DNA: TGTGCCATCAGTGAATCAGGAGGGGTGATCGAGACCCAGTACTTC
V gene: TRBV7-6; J gene: TRBJ2-2; clone size: few; D gene: TRBD2; CDR3 protein: CASSLGLAGDTNTGELFF; CDR3 DNA: TGTGCCAGCAGCCTAGGACTAGCGGGGGACACGAACACCGGGGAGCTGTTTTTT
V gene: TRBV20-1; J gene: TRBJ2-1; clone size: -; D gene: -; CDR3 protein: CSAAARGKGNEQFF; CDR3 DNA: TGCAGTGCCGCCGCCAGAGGGAAGGGCAATGAGCAGTTCTTC
V gene: TRBV7-2; J gene: TRBJ1-1; clone size: few; D gene: -; CDR3 protein: CASSLAPGGEAFF; CDR3 DNA: TGTGCCAGCAGCTTAGCCCCCGGGGGTGAAGCTTTCTTT
V gene: TRBV20-1; J gene: TRBJ2-3; clone size: -; D gene: TRBD2; CDR3 protein: CSARISGATDTQYF; CDR3 DNA: TGCAGTGCTAGAATTAGCGGGGCCACAGATACGCAGTATTTT
V gene: TRBV2; J gene: TRBJ2-2; clone size: -; D gene: -; CDR3 protein: CASREGGTGELFF; CDR3 DNA: TGTGCCAGCAGAGAAGGGGGAACCGGGGAGCTGTTTTTT
V gene: TRBV7-6; J gene: TRBJ1-6; clone size: -; D gene: -; CDR3 protein: CASSLFGQNNSPLHF; CDR3 DNA: TGTGCCAGCAGCTTATTCGGACAGAATAATTCACCCCTCCACTTT
V gene: TRBV6-1; J gene: TRBJ1-4; clone size: few; D gene: -; CDR3 protein: CASSELQGARKLFF; CDR3 DNA: TGTGCCAGCAGTGAATTACAGGGTGCGCGAAAACTGTTTTTT
V gene: TRBV7-9; J gene: TRBJ2-5; clone size: once; D gene: -; CDR3 protein: CASSARGSF; CDR3 DNA: TGTGCCAGCAGCGCCCGCGGAAGCTTC
V gene: TRBV28; J gene: TRBJ1-2; clone size: -; D gene: -; CDR3 protein: CASSLYRRANYGYTF; CDR3 DNA: TGTGCCAGCAGTTTATACCGCAGGGCCAACTATGGCTACACCTTC
V gene: TRBV5-1; J gene: TRBJ2-1; clone size: -; D gene: -; CDR3 protein: CASSQESSYNEQFF; CDR3 DNA: TGCGCCAGCAGCCAAGAGAGCTCCTACAATGAGCAGTTCTTC
V gene: TRBV4-2; J gene: TRBJ2-1; clone size: -; D gene: -; CDR3 protein: CASSQDGHEQANEQFF; CDR3 DNA: TGTGCCAGCAGCCAAGATGGCCATGAACAGGCCAATGAGCAGTTCTTC
V gene: TRBV29-1; J gene: TRBJ2-6; clone size: -; D gene: -; CDR3 protein: CSVEGGRSSGANVLTF; CDR3 DNA: TGCAGCGTTGAGGGGGGACGGAGCTCTGGGGCCAACGTCCTGACTTTC
V gene: TRBV12-3/TRBV12-4; J gene: TRBJ2-7; clone size: -; D gene: -; CDR3 protein: CASSLWESSYEQYF; CDR3 DNA: TGTGCCAGCAGCCTCTGGGAAAGCTCCTACGAGCAGTACTTC
V gene: TRBV27; J gene: TRBJ2-3; clone size: -; D gene: -; CDR3 protein: CASSFPGGHKASTDTQYF; CDR3 DNA: TGTGCCAGCAGTTTCCCCGGGGGCCATAAAGCTAGCACAGATACGCAGTATTTT
V gene: TRBV5-1; J gene: TRBJ2-2; clone size: -; D gene: -; CDR3 protein: CASSLRGSTTGELFF; CDR3 DNA: TGCGCCAGCAGTCTGCGGGGAAGTACCACCGGGGAGCTGTTTTTT
V gene: TRBV4-1; J gene: TRBJ2-3; clone size: -; D gene: -; CDR3 protein: CASSQVGDTDTQYF; CDR3 DNA: TGCGCCAGCAGCCAGGTCGGGGACACAGATACGCAGTATTTT
V gene: TRBV4-1; J gene: TRBJ2-1; clone size: -; D gene: -; CDR3 protein: CASSHLRIGNNEQFF; CDR3 DNA: TGCGCCAGCAGCCATCTACGAATAGGGAACAATGAGCAGTTCTTC
V gene: TRBV7-2; J gene: TRBJ1-1; clone size: -; D gene: TRBD1; CDR3 protein: CASSLSPGGTEAFF; CDR3 DNA: TGTGCCAGCAGCTTAAGCCCAGGGGGGACTGAAGCTTTCTTT
V gene: TRBV4-2; J gene: TRBJ2-3; clone size: -; D gene: TRBD2; CDR3 protein: CASSTGTMYTDTQYF; CDR3 DNA: TGTGCCAGCAGCACCGGGACTATGTACACAGATACGCAGTATTTT
V gene: TRBV29-1; J gene: TRBJ2-2; clone size: -; D gene: TRBD1; CDR3 protein: CSVEGRTGMSGELFF; CDR3 DNA: TGCAGCGTTGAAGGCAGGACAGGGATGTCAGGGGAGCTGTTTTTT
V gene: TRBV2; J gene: TRBJ2-5; clone size: -; D gene: -; CDR3 protein: CASIGTETQYF; CDR3 DNA: TGTGCCAGCATAGGAACAGAGACCCAGTACTTC
V gene: TRBV5-5; J gene: TRBJ2-1; clone size: -; D gene: TRBD1; CDR3 protein: CASSFPDRGPDEQFF; CDR3 DNA: TGTGCCAGCAGCTTCCCAGACAGGGGACCCGATGAGCAGTTCTTC
V gene: TRBV7-9; J gene: TRBJ2-1; clone size: few; D gene: TRBD2; CDR3 protein: CASSPGGGIIYNEQFF; CDR3 DNA: TGTGCCAGCAGCCCGGGGGGGGGCATAATTTACAATGAGCAGTTCTTC
V gene: TRBV10-3; J gene: TRBJ1-2; clone size: -; D gene: -; CDR3 protein: CAISPGGSNYGYTF; CDR3 DNA: TGTGCCATCAGCCCGGGGGGTTCTAACTATGGCTACACCTTC
V gene: TRBV6-1; J gene: TRBJ2-5; clone size: few; D gene: TRBD2; CDR3 protein: CASSPPVAGGSETQYF; CDR3 DNA: TGTGCCAGCAGTCCACCCGTTGCGGGGGGGAGTGAGACCCAGTACTTC
V gene: TRBV2; J gene: TRBJ2-7; clone size: -; D gene: -; CDR3 protein: CASSETSFRGSYEQYF; CDR3 DNA: TGTGCCAGCAGTGAAACTAGTTTTCGGGGCTCCTACGAGCAGTACTTC
V gene: TRBV10-3; J gene: TRBJ2-3; clone size: -; D gene: -; CDR3 protein: CAISESRAGGTDTQYF; CDR3 DNA: TGTGCCATCAGTGAGTCGAGGGCGGGCGGGACAGATACGCAGTATTTT
V gene: TRBV9; J gene: TRBJ2-3; clone size: -; D gene: -; CDR3 protein: CASSKTTSFSTDTQYF; CDR3 DNA: TGTGCCAGCAGCAAGACGACTAGTTTTAGCACAGATACGCAGTATTTT
V gene: TRBV5-1; J gene: TRBJ2-3; clone size: -; D gene: TRBD2; CDR3 protein: CASSLSHRGEDTQYF; CDR3 DNA: TGCGCCAGCAGCTTGTCCCACCGGGGGGAAGATACGCAGTATTTT
V gene: TRBV5-1; J gene: TRBJ1-1; clone size: -; D gene: -; CDR3 protein: CASSSGTPKPNTEAFF; CDR3 DNA: TGCGCCAGCAGCTCCGGGACCCCCAAGCCCAACACTGAAGCTTTCTTT
V gene: TRBV29-1; J gene: TRBJ2-2; clone size: -; D gene: -; CDR3 protein: CSVEEGAGRTGELFF; CDR3 DNA: TGCAGCGTTGAAGAGGGGGCAGGGCGGACCGGGGAGCTGTTTTTT
V gene: TRBV4-2; J gene: TRBJ1-2; clone size: few; D gene: -; CDR3 protein: CASSQDRNYGYTF; CDR3 DNA: TGTGCCAGCAGCCAAGACAGAAACTATGGCTACACCTTC
V gene: TRBV5-1; J gene: TRBJ1-1; clone size: -; D gene: -; CDR3 protein: CASSFFRRGGRNTEAFF; CDR3 DNA: TGCGCCAGCAGCTTTTTTCGTCGGGGAGGAAGGAACACTGAAGCTTTCTTT
V gene: TRBV11-2; J gene: TRBJ2-5; clone size: few; D gene: -; CDR3 protein: CASSLDPGGVVRKTQYF; CDR3 DNA: TGTGCCAGCAGCTTAGATCCCGGGGGTGTGGTAAGAAAGACCCAGTACTTC
V gene: TRBV12-3/TRBV12-4; J gene: TRBJ1-1; clone size: once; D gene: TRBD1; CDR3 protein: CASSLGTVDTEAFF; CDR3 DNA: TGTGCCAGCAGTCTCGGGACAGTTGACACTGAAGCTTTCTTT
V gene: TRBV11-1; J gene: TRBJ2-5; clone size: -; D gene: TRBD1; CDR3 protein: CASSLVPIGQGDQETQYF; CDR3 DNA: TGTGCCAGCAGCTTAGTCCCAATCGGACAGGGGGATCAAGAGACCCAGTACTTC
V gene: TRBV10-3; J gene: TRBJ2-1; clone size: few; D gene: TRBD2; CDR3 protein: CAISPSGGSDEQFF; CDR3 DNA: TGTGCCATCAGCCCTAGCGGGGGGTCCGATGAGCAGTTCTTC
V gene: TRBV12-3/TRBV12-4; J gene: TRBJ2-1; clone size: -; D gene: -; CDR3 protein: CAAAMIGTSYNEQFF; CDR3 DNA: TGTGCCGCCGCGATGATAGGGACGTCCTACAATGAGCAGTTCTTC
V gene: TRBV20-1; J gene: TRBJ2-7; clone size: once; D gene: -; CDR3 protein: CSARDWAGPYEQYF; CDR3 DNA: TGCAGTGCTAGAGATTGGGCAGGGCCCTACGAGCAGTACTTC
V gene: TRBV12-3/TRBV12-4; J gene: TRBJ2-7; clone size: few; D gene: TRBD2; CDR3 protein: CASRLGTSGDRQYF; CDR3 DNA: TGTGCCAGCAGACTTGGGACTAGCGGAGACCGACAGTACTTC
V gene: TRBV7-2; J gene: TRBJ1-4; clone size: -; D gene: TRBD1; CDR3 protein: CASSHDRGGEKLFF; CDR3 DNA: TGTGCCAGCAGCCACGACAGGGGAGGAGAAAAACTGTTTTTT